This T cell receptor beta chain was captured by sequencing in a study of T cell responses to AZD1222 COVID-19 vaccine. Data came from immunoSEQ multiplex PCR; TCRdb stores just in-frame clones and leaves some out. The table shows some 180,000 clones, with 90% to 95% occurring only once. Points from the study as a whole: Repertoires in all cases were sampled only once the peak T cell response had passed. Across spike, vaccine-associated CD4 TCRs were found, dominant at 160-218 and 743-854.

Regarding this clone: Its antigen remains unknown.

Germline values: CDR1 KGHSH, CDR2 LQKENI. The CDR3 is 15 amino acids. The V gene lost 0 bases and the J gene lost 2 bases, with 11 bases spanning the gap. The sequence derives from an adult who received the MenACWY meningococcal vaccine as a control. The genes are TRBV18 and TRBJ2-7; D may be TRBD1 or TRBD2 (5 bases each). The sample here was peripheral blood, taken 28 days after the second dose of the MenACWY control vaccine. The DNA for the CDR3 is TGTGCCAGCTCACCACCGTGGGACGGGACCTACGAGCAGTACTTC. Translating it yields CASSPPWDGTYEQYF.